This TCR beta chain came from a study of early T cells in non-severe SARS-CoV-2 infection. Overall study context: The authors sequenced bulk RNA from unsorted whole blood, leaving chains unpaired.

This clonotype was detected ten times or more. Individually, cDNA molecules had unique molecular identifiers attached to them. One entry per CDR3 protein, called by TCRdb with MiXCR from the 5' RACE reads. Of tens of thousands of distinct CDR3 sequences listed, roughly 4.9% were seen once; the top ten hold 10%. The germline gives CDR1 SEHNR, CDR2 FQNEAQ (reference sequence). The CDR3 runs 14 residues. The V and J ends lost 5 bases and 6 bases respectively, with 13 bases between them. V gene TRBV7-9 combines with J gene TRBJ2-2, with unresolved D. Specimen: whole blood. This clonotype originated in an adult who was a healthcare worker with PCR-confirmed SARS-CoV-2 infection or an uninfected control (not recorded which). The CDR3 nucleotides are TGTGCCAGCAGCCTCCAGATGGGTCCCGGGGAGCTGTTTTTT. Its protein product is CASSLQMGPGELFF.